These 9 T cell receptor beta chains share one sample of origin, sequenced in a study of blood T cell repertoires in COVID-19 (dated by TCRdb to about 2020). Library prep was done by the immunoSEQ multiplex PCR assay. TCRdb stores this immuneACCESS table with in-frame sequences only. Part of the clones is absent; in the studies checked, under half of the shortfall reflects unresolved V genes, and no reason is known for the rest. The sample yields 150,000 to 200,000 clones; approximately 81% were counted once. The leading ten clones occupy about 14% of the sample. The specimen was peripheral blood. The receptors shown here come from a woman between 70 and 85 years old with COVID-19, enrolled during active disease.

The chain has TRBV19 and TRBJ2-3; the match to TRBD1 covers 7 bases. The CDR3 is 15 amino acids. Germline V gene sequence: CDR1 LNHDA, CDR2 SQIVND (reference sequence). Trimming cost V 1 base and J 3 bases; bases outside gene matches: 4. The CDR3 DNA reads TGTGCCAGTAGTATAGGAGAGGGGGCAACAGATACGCAGTATTTT. Translating it yields CASSIGEGATDTQYF.

The chain employs TRBV5-1 and TRBJ2-7; 10 nucleotides agree with TRBD2. The germline CDR1 and CDR2 sequences are SGHRS and YFSETQ. This CDR3 contains 17 residues. V shed 3 bases and J 2 bases; nucleotides not matched to a gene: 11. The CDR3 is CASSSRRSLAGAYEQYF. In nucleotides, the CDR3 is TGCGCCAGCAGCTCCCGCCGGAGTCTAGCGGGAGCCTACGAGCAGTACTTC.

The chain employs TRBV28 and TRBJ2-7; D perhaps matches TRBD2 (6 bases). Trimming removed 5 bases from V and 4 bases from J, with 15 bases in between. This CDR3 has 14 amino acids. Per germline, CDR1 MDHEN and CDR2 SYDVKM. The CDR3: CASSGAGLGYEQYF. DNA of the CDR3: TGTGCCAGCAGTGGAGCGGGTCTTGGGTACGAGCAGTACTTC.

The chain combines TRBV6-6 with TRBJ1-2, with D perhaps matching TRBD1 (5 bases). Germline lookup yields CDR1 MNHNY and CDR2 SVGAGI (reference sequence). V shed 6 bases and J shed 4 bases, with 12 bases lying between them. The CDR3 sequence is 13 residues long. The CDR3 region has the DNA TGTGCCAGCAGCAACCACAGGACCTATGGCTACACCTTC. Protein: CASSNHRTYGYTF.

This clone was found once. This chain connects TRBV9 to TRBJ2-7; maybe TRBD1 (6 bases). Germline V lookup: CDR1 SGDLS, CDR2 YYNGEE. The CDR3 has 14 residues. Trimming pared 4 bases from V and 0 bases from J, leaving 11 bases between. CDR3 protein: CASSPGASSYEQYV. DNA of the CDR3: TGTGCCAGCAGCCCAGGGGCTAGCTCCTACGAGCAGTACGTC.

V and J are TRBV7-9 and TRBJ2-3; D remains unclear. This CDR3 region has 13 residues. Germline assignment: CDR1 SEHNR and CDR2 FQNEAQ (reference sequence). V was shortened by 1 base and J by 0 bases, with 2 bases between the two germline ends. The CDR3 DNA reads TGTGCCAGCAGCTTAGTAAGCACAGATACGCAGTATTTT. Encoded protein: CASSLVSTDTQYF.

This clone was picked up a small number of times. V and J are TRBV5-6 and TRBJ2-7, with TRBD1 matching over 7 bases. Germline assignment: CDR1 SGHDT and CDR2 YYEEEE. V was clipped by 1 base and J by 3 bases; unmatched bases: 7. This CDR3 has 15 residues. The CDR3 nucleotides are TGTGCCAGCAGCTTGAAACAGGGGCCCTACTACGAGCAGTACTTC. It codes for CASSLKQGPYYEQYF.

The V and J genes are TRBV6-5 and TRBJ2-2, with TRBD2 identical over 8 bases. The germline V gene encodes CDR1 MNHEY and CDR2 SVGAGI. The CDR3 loop spans 14 amino acids. V shed 7 bases, J shed 1 base, and the junction held 2 bases outside the gene matches. CDR3 DNA: TGTGCCAGCATGCTAGCGGGGAACACCGGGGAGCTGTTTTTT. It specifies CASMLAGNTGELFF.

This sequence joins TRBV7-8 and TRBJ2-3; 7 nucleotides agree with TRBD1. The germline CDR1 and CDR2 sequences are SGHVS and FQNEAQ. The CDR3 totals 16 residues. With V trimmed by 1 base and J by 3 bases, 7 bases remained unmatched. CDR3 amino acids: CASSLVGGGITDTQYF. The CDR3 DNA sequence: TGTGCCAGCAGCTTAGTAGGGGGCGGTATAACAGATACGCAGTATTTT.